This TCR beta chain was captured by sequencing in a study of T cells in Graves' hyperthyroidism and ophthalmopathy. This clonotype was observed a single time. What it recognizes is unknown. The ends were cut back, 4 bases at V and 2 bases at J, with 18 bases in the middle. Germline CDR1 reads SNHLY; CDR2 reads FYNNEI. CDR3 length equals 17 residues. Clinicians diagnosed patients from clinical symptoms, serum thyroxine and TRAb, thyroid ultrasound and orbital computed tomography. Study-wide findings and caveats: The model predicted ophthalmopathy a median 6.5 months before onset. Ophthalmopathy was separated from stable hyperthyroidism by a 13 V-J model. Most thyroid clonotypes that were expanded above 0.001 also turned up in blood.

Amplification of TCR beta CDR3 regions was performed using RNA transcripts as template. HTBI primers were used for first-round RT-PCR of the TCR CDR3. Using its own MiXCR run on the multiplex PCR reads, TCRdb lists one record per CDR3 protein. The table includes 240,000 or so distinct CDR3 sequences, around 17% detected once. The sequence was obtained from a woman aged 18-30 years with Graves' ophthalmopathy. Sequencing used blood. The gene calls are TRBV2 and TRBJ2-4, with D possibly matching TRBD2 (7 bases). The CDR3 region has the DNA TGTGCCAGCAGTGGTCTTAGGGGGGGGGTAACCAAAAACATTCAGTACTTC. This codes for CASSGLRGGVTKNIQYF.